Sequencing of this T cell receptor beta chain was carried out in a study of control samples from healthy donors and cancer patients. Clones were sequenced by immunoSEQ multiplex PCR, and TCRdb holds only the in-frame ones, with some missing. The profile shows 95,000 to 150,000 clones, approximately 92% of them singletons. Germline V gives CDR1 LNHDA, CDR2 SQIVND (reference sequence). Trimming stripped 10 bases from V and 1 base from J, with 19 bases between. The CDR3 has 15 residues. The TCR comes from a man aged 80 or over with head and neck cancer. The rearrangement joins TRBV19 to TRBJ1-1, with D possibly matching TRBD1 (5 bases). The specimen was PBMCs. CDR3 amino acids: CATRYGAAGNTEAFF. CDR3 in DNA: TGTGCCACCCGATATGGGGCGGCGGGGAACACTGAAGCTTTCTTT.